This T cell receptor (beta chain) comes out of a study of Ad26.COV2.S vaccination and SARS-CoV-2 variants. Study in general: It was the COV1001 Ad26.COV2.S trial arm that included the donor. General study findings and limits: Vaccine and placebo recipients had similar non-spike TCR breadth.

Produced via immunoSEQ multiplex PCR; TCRdb's table is partial and in-frame only. This sample has 200,000 to 300,000 clones, with around nine tenths found just once. The sample's treatment: about 20 received Ad26.COV2.S at low or high dose, single or two shots; about 5 received placebo; per-sample allocation not given. Specimens were obtained on day 63 following the first vaccine or placebo injection. Germline values: CDR1 KGHDR, CDR2 SFDVKD. Germline trimming cut 5 bases from V and 5 bases from J; bases unmatched to any gene: 4. This CDR3 is 15 amino acids long. Worth noting for this clone: Its antigen is as yet unknown.

The source material was peripheral blood, sampled in a trial of Ad26.COV2.S vaccine versus placebo. The receptor comes from a person between 18 and 65 years old who received the Ad26.COV2.S COVID-19 vaccine or a placebo. This chain joins TRBV24-1 and TRBJ2-2, with 10 bases aligning to TRBD1. CDR3: CATSARTGGTGELFF. Written as DNA, the CDR3 is TGTGCCACCAGTGCCCGGACAGGGGGAACCGGGGAGCTGTTTTTT.